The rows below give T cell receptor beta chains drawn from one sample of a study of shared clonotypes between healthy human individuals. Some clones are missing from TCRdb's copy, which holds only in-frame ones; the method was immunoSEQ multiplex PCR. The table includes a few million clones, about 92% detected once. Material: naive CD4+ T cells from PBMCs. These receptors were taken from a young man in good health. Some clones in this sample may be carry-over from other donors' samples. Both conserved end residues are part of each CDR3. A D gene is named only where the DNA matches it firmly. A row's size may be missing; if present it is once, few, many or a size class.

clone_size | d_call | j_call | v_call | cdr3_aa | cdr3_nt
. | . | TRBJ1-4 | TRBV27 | CASTQWGTNEKLFF | TGTGCCAGCACTCAGTGGGGGACTAATGAAAAACTGTTTTTT
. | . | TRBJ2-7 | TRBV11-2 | CASSLDRQYF | TGTGCCAGCAGCTTAGACCGGCAGTACTTC
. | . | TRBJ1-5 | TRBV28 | CASSLQIQPQHF | TGTGCCAGCAGTTTACAGATCCAGCCCCAGCATTTT
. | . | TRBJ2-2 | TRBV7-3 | CASSLGARGAGELFF | TGTGCCAGCAGCTTAGGCGCTAGAGGGGCCGGGGAGCTGTTTTTT
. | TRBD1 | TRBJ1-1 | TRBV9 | CASSPGQGTEAFF | TGTGCCAGCAGCCCCGGACAGGGCACTGAAGCTTTCTTT
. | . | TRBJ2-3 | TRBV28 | CASSTSGDGRDTQYF | TGTGCCAGCAGTACCTCAGGGGACGGACGCGATACGCAGTATTTT
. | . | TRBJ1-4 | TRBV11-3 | CASSLGYSGWRWALGEKLFF | TGTGCCAGCAGCTTAGGCTACTCGGGGTGGCGCTGGGCCCTTGGAGAAAAACTGTTTTTT
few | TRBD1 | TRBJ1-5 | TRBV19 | CASSMYRGLSNQPQHF | TGTGCCAGTAGTATGTACAGGGGCCTTAGCAATCAGCCCCAGCATTTT
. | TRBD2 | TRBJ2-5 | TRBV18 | CASSPNTLAIQETQYF | TGTGCCAGCTCCCCAAATACACTAGCGATCCAAGAGACCCAGTACTTC
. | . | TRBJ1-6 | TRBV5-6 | CASSFGRNSPLHF | TGTGCCAGCAGCTTCGGTCGTAATTCACCCCTCCACTTT
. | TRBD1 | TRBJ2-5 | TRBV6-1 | CASSPNTGGGETQYF | TGTGCCAGCAGTCCAAACACAGGGGGCGGAGAGACCCAGTACTTC
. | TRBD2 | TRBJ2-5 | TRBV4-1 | CASSERWSGGRETQYF | TGCGCCAGCAGCGAACGATGGAGCGGGGGGCGAGAGACCCAGTACTTC
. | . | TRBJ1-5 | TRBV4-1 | CASSQASRGDQPQHF | TGCGCCAGCAGCCAAGCATCCCGGGGGGATCAGCCCCAGCATTTT
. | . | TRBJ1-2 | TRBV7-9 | CASSLLRDTYGYTF | TGTGCCAGCAGCTTACTCCGGGACACCTATGGCTACACCTTC
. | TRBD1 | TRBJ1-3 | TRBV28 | CASSVTGGISGNTIYF | TGTGCCAGCAGCGTAACAGGGGGTATCTCTGGAAACACCATATATTTT